The 15 T cell receptor beta chains given below trace back to one sample, sequenced in a study of early T cells in non-severe SARS-CoV-2 infection. Each CDR3 protein gets one entry after TCRdb re-called the 5' RACE reads with MiXCR. The table lists tens of thousands of distinct CDR3 sequences, approximately 4% of them singletons. Sequenced material: whole blood. The receptors derive from an adult who was a healthcare worker with PCR-confirmed SARS-CoV-2 infection or an uninfected control (not recorded which).

This clonotype showed up many times. The chain employs TRBV20-1 and TRBJ1-5; D not resolved. V lost 6 bases to trimming and J lost 2 bases, with 17 bases between them. The germline V gene has CDR1 DFQATT and CDR2 SNEGSKA (reference sequence). CDR3 length equals 15 residues. CDR3 protein: CSARVGGRGNQPQHF. CDR3 DNA: TGCAGTGCCCGGGTTGGAGGTCGAGGCAATCAGCCCCAGCATTTT.

The chain uses TRBV4-2 and TRBJ2-5, with D unresolved. The CDR3 runs 15 residues. The ends were cut back, 1 base at V and 2 bases at J, with 11 bases in the middle. Germline V lookup: CDR1 LGHNA, CDR2 YNFKEQ. The CDR3 protein is CASSQGARRQETQYF. The DNA for the CDR3 is TGTGCCAGCAGCCAAGGGGCTAGAAGACAAGAGACCCAGTACTTC.

In the case of this clonotype: A single base separates this from a much larger clone, so it may be a read error. The rearrangement uses TRBV18 and TRBJ2-1, with D perhaps matching TRBD1 or TRBD2 (5 bases each). There are 15 residues in the CDR3. Germline CDR1 reads KGHSH; CDR2 reads LQKENI. The CDR3 DNA sequence: TGTGTCAGCTCTCTCCTTGGGACCTTATACAATGAGCAGTTCTTC. It is translated as CVSSLLGTLYNEQFF.

This clonotype has at least ten counts. V and J are TRBV7-9 and TRBJ2-1; 7 positions agree with TRBD1. V lost 5 bases and J lost 0; bases outside the gene matches: 4. The CDR3 is 15 residues long. The germline V gene has CDR1 SEHNR and CDR2 FQNEAQ (reference sequence). The CDR3 nucleotides read TGTGCCAGCAGCATCCGGGACAGCTCCTACAATGAGCAGTTCTTC. As protein: CASSIRDSSYNEQFF. Supplemented by reference TRBV7-9 and TRBJ2-1, the full variable domain reads DTGVSQNPRHKITKRGQNVTFRCDPISEHNRLYWYRQTLGQGPEFLTYFQNEAQLEKSRLLSDRFSAERPKGSFSTLEIQRTEQGDSAMYLCASSIRDSSYNEQFFGPGTRLTVL.

This clonotype was counted only a few times. V and J are TRBV7-9 and TRBJ1-1; D remains ambiguous. CDR3 length: 12 amino acids. V lost 1 base to trimming and J lost 7 bases, with 7 bases between them. Germline assignment: CDR1 SEHNR and CDR2 FQNEAQ (reference sequence). The CDR3 loop is CASSLVGLEAFF. CDR3 nucleotide sequence: TGTGCCAGCAGCTTAGTCGGCCTTGAAGCTTTCTTT.

This clonotype was detected many times. The rearrangement links TRBV4-1 to TRBJ1-2; 7 bases align to TRBD1. V gave up 1 base and J gave up 6 bases; unmatched junction bases: 2. CDR3 size: 13 residues. The germline gives CDR1 MGHRA, CDR2 YSYEKL. The CDR3 nucleotides are TGCGCCAGCAGCCAAGCGACAGGGCATGGCTACACCTTC. Translation gives CASSQATGHGYTF.

This clonotype was counted ten times or more. The V gene is TRBV11-2, the J gene TRBJ2-3, with D tentatively TRBD2 (6 bases). Germline V gene lookup returns CDR1 SGHAT and CDR2 FQNNGV. Trimming took off 5 bases at V and 2 bases at J, with 17 bases between the two ends. The CDR3 is 16 amino acids. CDR3 nucleotide sequence: TGTGCCAGCAGCCGAAACCCGGGACTTTTCACAGATACGCAGTATTTT. Amino acid sequence: CASSRNPGLFTDTQYF.

This chain links TRBV12-3 or TRBV12-4 with TRBJ2-1, with D unresolved. V shed 6 bases and J shed 0 bases, with 12 bases lying between them. The CDR3 runs 15 residues. The CDR3 spells CASSLGRSSYNEQFF. CDR3 nucleotide sequence: TGTGCCAGCAGCCTTGGGCGGAGCTCCTACAATGAGCAGTTCTTC.

This clonotype showed up many times. CDR3: CASSLWGPARQGEAFF. The CDR3 coding sequence is TGTGCCAGCTCACTATGGGGCCCCGCCAGACAAGGTGAAGCTTTCTTT. The chain uses TRBV18 and TRBJ1-1; perhaps TRBD1 as D (5 bases). Looked up from germline, CDR1 is KGHSH and CDR2 is LQKENI. V gave up 4 bases and J gave up 7 bases, with 22 bases separating them. The CDR3 length is 16 residues.

The chain employs TRBV2 and TRBJ2-1; possible D gene TRBD2, 6 bases. The CDR3 is 13 residues long. The V end lost 7 bases, the J end lost 8 bases, and 15 bases lay between the germline ends. Germline CDR1 and CDR2: SNHLY and FYNNEI. The CDR3 loop reads CASTTTRGDEQFF. The CDR3 DNA is TGTGCCAGCACTACGACTAGGGGCGATGAGCAGTTCTTC.

This clonotype was recorded at least ten times. The chain joins TRBV4-1 to TRBJ2-2, with D tentatively TRBD2 (5 bases). V was trimmed by 6 bases and J by 7 bases, leaving 24 bases between them. CDR1 and CDR2 (germline): MGHRA, YSYEKL. The length of the CDR3 is 17 residues. CDR3: CASSHSSLGGRGGELFF. CDR3 bases: TGCGCCAGCAGTCATTCTTCTCTAGGAGGTCGTGGCGGGGAGCTGTTTTTT.

The V and J genes are TRBV2 and TRBJ2-7, with TRBD1 as a possible D gene (6 bases). The CDR3 length is 14 residues. The germline V and J ends were trimmed by 0 bases and 2 bases, with 8 bases remaining between them. CDR1 and CDR2 (germline): SNHLY, FYNNEI. This CDR3 reads CASSEARQAYEQYF. The CDR3 DNA sequence: TGTGCCAGCAGTGAAGCACGACAGGCCTACGAGCAGTACTTC.

In its sample, this clonotype was seen many times. The chain has TRBV24-1 and TRBJ1-1; 10 bases are shared with TRBD1. CDR3 length: 15 amino acids. Per germline, CDR1 KGHDR and CDR2 SFDVKD. The V and J ends lost 3 bases and 5 bases, in that order; junction bases with no gene match: 5. The DNA for the CDR3 is TGTGCCACCAGTGATCCCCCGGGACAGGGGACTGAAGCTTTCTTT. This sequence encodes CATSDPPGQGTEAFF.

At least ten counts were recorded for this clonotype. Sequence at one end of the junction differs from germline and may be a read error. J is TRBJ1-2 and V is TRBV3-1, with a possible D match to TRBD1 (5 bases). CDR3 length: 14 residues. The germline V gene encodes CDR1 LGHDT and CDR2 YNNKEL (reference sequence). The DNA for the CDR3 is TGTGCCAGCAGCCAACTACTGTTGACAGATCTAATCTACTTC. The encoded protein is CASSQLLLTDLIYF.

This clonotype appeared many times. This chain uses TRBV5-4 with TRBJ2-2; 8 bases align to TRBD1. This CDR3 contains 16 residues. J gave up 5 bases and V 2 bases, and 8 bases lay outside the gene matches. Germline CDR1 is SGHNT and CDR2 is YYREEE (reference sequence). CDR3 sequence (DNA): TGTGCCAGCAGCTTAAACAGGGGGTCTGGTACCGGGGAGCTGTTTTTT. This gives the protein CASSLNRGSGTGELFF.